These T cell receptor beta chains were read from a single sample in a study of Graves' ophthalmopathy and Graves' hyperthyroidism. In TCRdb, the multiplex PCR reads were re-called with MiXCR into one record per CDR3 protein. The data contain about 230,000 distinct CDR3 sequences, about 46% of them singletons. The sample consisted of peripheral blood. The receptors stem from an adult man with Graves' ophthalmopathy. CDR3s include the opening cysteine and the closing phenylalanine or tryptophan. A D gene is named only where the DNA matches it firmly. Only part of the rows carry a size: once, few, many, or a class if the clone is expanded.

v_gene	abundance	len	d_gene	j_gene	CDR3aa	CDR3nt
TRBV7-6	NA	14	NA	TRBJ2-2	CASSLKGFTGEPFF	TGTGCCAGCAGCTTAAAAGGGTTCACCGGGGAGCCGTTTTTT
TRBV2	few	13	NA	TRBJ1-2	CASSDSGGMGYTF	TGTGCCAGCAGCGACAGTGGGGGAATGGGCTACACCTTC
TRBV7-2	NA	17	TRBD1	TRBJ1-3	CASSSYRGSSSGNTIYF	TGTGCCAGCAGCTCATACAGGGGATCAAGCTCTGGAAACACCATATATTTT
TRBV10-3	NA	14	NA	TRBJ2-5	CASSLGSSQETQYF	TGTGCCAGCAGTTTAGGCAGCAGCCAAGAGACCCAGTACTTC
TRBV7-2	few	14	NA	TRBJ1-4	CASSLGQVNEKLFF	TGTGCCAGCAGCTTAGGACAGGTTAATGAAAAACTGTTTTTT
TRBV7-2	NA	12	TRBD1	TRBJ1-1	CASSSSGTGAFF	TGTGCCAGCAGCTCCTCCGGGACAGGGGCTTTCTTT
TRBV27	many	13	NA	TRBJ1-5	CASRGDGYQPQHF	TGTGCCAGCAGAGGGGACGGATATCAGCCCCAGCATTTT
TRBV7-3	once	14	NA	TRBJ2-2	CASSPGPATGELFF	TGTGCCAGCAGCCCCGGGCCGGCCACCGGGGAGCTGTTTTTT
TRBV7-9	many	14	NA	TRBJ2-7	CATQDPRESYEQYF	TGTGCCACCCAGGACCCCAGGGAATCCTACGAGCAGTACTTC
TRBV6-6	few	14	TRBD2	TRBJ2-7	CASSHGLANYEQYF	TGTGCCAGCAGCCACGGACTAGCGAACTACGAGCAGTACTTC
TRBV7-9	NA	15	NA	TRBJ2-7	CASSPGLLSSYEQYF	TGTGCCAGCAGCCCGGGACTCTTGAGCTCCTACGAGCAGTACTTC
TRBV7-8	NA	13	TRBD1	TRBJ2-7	CASSLGQAGEQYF	TGTGCCAGCAGCCTCGGACAGGCGGGCGAGCAGTACTTC
TRBV10-3	many	15	TRBD1	TRBJ2-7	CAIRDTGTGIHEQYF	TGTGCCATCAGAGATACCGGGACAGGGATCCACGAGCAGTACTTC
TRBV11-1	NA	15	TRBD2	TRBJ2-5	CASSLAGLGIETQYF	TGTGCCAGCAGCTTAGCGGGACTAGGAATAGAGACCCAGTACTTC
TRBV18	NA	15	TRBD1	TRBJ2-5	CASSIDRVPQETQCF	TGTGCCAGCTCAATTGACAGGGTTCCGCAAGAGACCCAGTGCTTC
TRBV7-9	NA	13	NA	TRBJ2-7	CASSLVPFNEQCF	TGTGCCAGCAGCTTAGTCCCATTTAACGAGCAGTGCTTC
TRBV25-1	NA	14	NA	TRBJ2-5	CASSPRGPGETQYF	TGTGCCAGCAGCCCACGGGGACCCGGAGAGACCCAGTACTTC
TRBV20-1	once	14	NA	TRBJ1-1	CSASFPRADTEAFF	TGCAGTGCTAGCTTTCCCAGGGCTGACACTGAAGCTTTCTTT
TRBV5-1	few	15	NA	TRBJ2-7	CASSLVVRRDGEQYF	TGCGCCAGCAGCTTGGTGGTACGCAGGGACGGCGAGCAGTACTTC
TRBV6-6	NA	18	TRBD1	TRBJ1-2	CASSSPGTGTPLSYGYTF	TGTGCCAGCAGTTCGCCCGGGACAGGTACCCCCTTGAGCTATGGCTACACCTTC
TRBV6-1	NA	15	TRBD2	TRBJ2-6	CASKTSGSGANVLTF	TGTGCCAGCAAGACTAGCGGGTCTGGGGCCAACGTCCTGACTTTC
TRBV5-8	NA	13	TRBD1	TRBJ2-5	CASSFRGLETQYF	TGTGCCAGCAGCTTCAGGGGGCTGGAGACCCAGTACTTC
TRBV10-2	NA	15	NA	TRBJ1-3	CASSDLASGGNTIYF	TGCGCCAGCAGTGACTTAGCCTCTGGAGGAAACACCATATATTTT
TRBV29-1	NA	11	NA	TRBJ1-1	CSTYTGGEAFF	TGCAGCACATACACCGGAGGTGAAGCTTTCTTT
TRBV19	NA	14	TRBD1	TRBJ2-1	CASSEGALGDEQFF	TGTGCCAGTAGTGAGGGGGCGCTTGGAGATGAGCAGTTCTTC
TRBV12-3/TRBV12-4	few	13	NA	TRBJ1-1	CASSLYEGSTAFF	TGTGCCAGCAGTTTGTATGAGGGCTCTACGGCTTTCTTT
TRBV7-3	few	13	NA	TRBJ2-2	CASSSLGPGELFF	TGTGCCAGCAGCTCTCTAGGGCCCGGGGAGCTGTTTTTT
TRBV5-8	few	15	NA	TRBJ2-7	CASSLGVGNKVEQYF	TGTGCCAGCAGCTTGGGGGTTGGAAACAAGGTCGAGCAGTACTTC
TRBV20-1	few	18	NA	TRBJ1-2	CSATHSSPILPLNYGYTF	TGCAGTGCAACTCATAGTAGCCCGATACTACCTCTTAACTATGGCTACACCTTC
TRBV12-3/TRBV12-4	few	13	TRBD1	TRBJ2-7	CASSPADRGEQYF	TGTGCCAGCAGTCCAGCGGACAGGGGCGAGCAGTACTTC
TRBV14	once	16	TRBD1	TRBJ2-7	CASSPGTALSSYEQYF	TGTGCCAGCAGCCCCGGGACAGCCCTTAGCTCCTACGAGCAGTACTTC
TRBV10-3	NA	14	TRBD1	TRBJ1-2	CAISESTGETSYTF	TGTGCCATCAGTGAGTCCACAGGGGAAACAAGCTACACCTTC
TRBV24-1	few	15	NA	TRBJ2-7	CATSDPRTESYEQYF	TGTGCCACCAGTGACCCCAGGACGGAATCCTACGAGCAGTACTTC
TRBV2	NA	14	NA	TRBJ1-4	CATRRAATNEKLFF	TGTGCCACCCGCCGGGCTGCAACTAATGAAAAACTGTTTTTT
TRBV7-2	NA	13	NA	TRBJ2-2	CASSLAAPGELFF	TGTGCCAGCAGCTTAGCGGCCCCCGGGGAGCTGTTTTTT
TRBV5-1	NA	14	TRBD2	TRBJ2-1	CASSFTSGVNEQFF	TGCGCCAGCAGCTTCACTAGCGGGGTCAATGAGCAGTTCTTC
TRBV7-9	few	15	TRBD1	TRBJ1-2	CASSQGDRGTYGYTF	TGTGCCAGCAGCCAAGGGGACAGGGGAACCTATGGCTACACCTTC
TRBV7-9	NA	12	NA	TRBJ2-5	CASSFQRETQYF	TGTGCCAGCAGCTTTCAACGGGAGACCCAGTACTTC
TRBV7-3	NA	14	NA	TRBJ2-1	CASSPDVTYNEQFF	TGTGCCAGCAGCCCGGACGTAACCTACAATGAGCAGTTCTTC
TRBV7-9	few	15	NA	TRBJ2-5	CASSQGISSVETQYF	TGTGCCAGCAGCCAGGGAATTTCGTCAGTTGAGACCCAGTACTTC
TRBV7-9	NA	14	NA	TRBJ1-4	CASSIPLGDEKLFF	TGTGCCAGCAGCATACCACTTGGGGATGAAAAACTGTTTTTT
TRBV4-2	once	15	NA	TRBJ1-1	CASSRSAGSDTEAFF	TGTGCCAGCAGCCGATCGGCAGGGTCGGACACTGAAGCTTTCTTT
TRBV7-2	NA	14	TRBD1	TRBJ2-6	CASSQGQGANVLTF	TGTGCCAGCAGCCAGGGACAGGGGGCCAACGTCCTGACTTTC
TRBV6-5	few	13	NA	TRBJ2-7	CASSATGTYEQYF	TGTGCCAGCAGTGCAACAGGGACCTACGAGCAGTACTTC
TRBV4-1	few	14	NA	TRBJ1-2	CASSQDRLGYGYTF	TGCGCCAGCAGCCAAGACAGGCTCGGCTATGGCTACACCTTC
TRBV15	NA	14	NA	TRBJ1-3	CATSSRHPGNTIYF	TGTGCCACCAGCAGCAGACACCCCGGAAACACCATATATTTT
TRBV28	NA	10	NA	TRBJ2-7	CASGGDEQYF	TGTGCCAGCGGTGGGGACGAGCAGTACTTC
TRBV6-5	few	13	NA	TRBJ2-5	CASTDTGKETQYF	TGTGCCAGCACCGACACGGGGAAAGAGACCCAGTACTTC
TRBV6-5	few	15	NA	TRBJ1-5	CASRSGGGGNQPQHF	TGTGCCAGCAGGTCGGGGGGGGGAGGCAATCAGCCCCAGCATTTT
TRBV2	once	14	NA	TRBJ1-2	CASSEAPANYGYTF	TGTGCCAGCAGTGAAGCGCCAGCTAACTATGGCTACACCTTC
TRBV10-3	NA	13	NA	TRBJ1-6	CASSYGTPSPLHF	TGTGCCAGCAGTTATGGGACACCATCACCCCTCCACTTT
TRBV7-8	NA	15	TRBD1	TRBJ2-2	CASSTDRANTGELFF	TGTGCCAGCAGCACGGACAGGGCGAACACCGGGGAGCTGTTTTTT
TRBV6-1	NA	13	NA	TRBJ1-1	CASSENEGLRAFF	TGTGCCAGCAGTGAAAATGAGGGATTAAGAGCTTTCTTT
TRBV10-3	few	13	NA	TRBJ2-7	CAISEGQGYEQYF	TGTGCCATCAGTGAGGGGCAGGGTTACGAGCAGTACTTC
TRBV29-1	few	14	NA	TRBJ1-2	CSVEYIKWGDGYTF	TGCAGCGTTGAATACATAAAGTGGGGGGACGGCTACACCTTC